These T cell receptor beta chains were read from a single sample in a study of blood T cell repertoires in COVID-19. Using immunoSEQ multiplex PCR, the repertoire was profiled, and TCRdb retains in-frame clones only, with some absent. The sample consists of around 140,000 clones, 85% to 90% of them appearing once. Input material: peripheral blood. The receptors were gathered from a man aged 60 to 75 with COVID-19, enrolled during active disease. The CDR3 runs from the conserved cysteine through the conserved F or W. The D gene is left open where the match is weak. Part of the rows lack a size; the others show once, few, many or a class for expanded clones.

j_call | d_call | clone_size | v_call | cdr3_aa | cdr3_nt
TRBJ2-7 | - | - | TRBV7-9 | CASREDSYEQYF | TGTGCCAGCAGAGAAGACAGCTACGAGCAGTACTTC
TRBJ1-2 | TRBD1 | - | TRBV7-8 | CASSTQDRVPLYGYTF | TGTGCCAGCAGCACCCAGGACAGGGTTCCTCTCTATGGCTACACCTTC
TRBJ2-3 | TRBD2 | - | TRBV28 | CASRLAGLTDTQYF | TGTGCCAGCAGATTAGCGGGGCTCACAGATACGCAGTATTTT
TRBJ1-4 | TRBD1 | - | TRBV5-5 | CASSLGTGGNEKLFF | TGTGCCAGCAGTTTAGGGACAGGGGGAAATGAAAAACTGTTTTTT
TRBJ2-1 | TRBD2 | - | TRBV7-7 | CASSLEGSGARFF | TGTGCTAGCAGCTTAGAAGGTAGCGGGGCGCGGTTCTTC
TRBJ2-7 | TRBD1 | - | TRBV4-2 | CASSLTGTEGYEQYF | TGTGCCAGCAGCCTTACGGGGACAGAAGGCTACGAGCAGTACTTC
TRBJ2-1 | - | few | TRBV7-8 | CASSYRTSRSNEQFF | TGTGCCAGCAGCTACCGGACTTCCCGGAGCAATGAGCAGTTCTTC
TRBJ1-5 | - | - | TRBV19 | CASSTPGHNQPQHF | TGTGCCAGTAGTACCCCGGGACACAATCAGCCCCAGCATTTT
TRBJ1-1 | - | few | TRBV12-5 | CAKLKQPNTEAFF | TGTGCTAAACTGAAACAGCCGAACACTGAAGCTTTCTTT
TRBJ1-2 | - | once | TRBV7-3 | CASSLNPSGGYTF | TGTGCCAGCAGCTTAAACCCCTCGGGAGGCTACACCTTC
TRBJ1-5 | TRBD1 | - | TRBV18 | CASSPDRANQPQHF | TGTGCCAGCTCACCGGACAGGGCCAATCAGCCCCAGCATTTT
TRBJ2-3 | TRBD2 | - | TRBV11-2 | CASSLDGPGGMTDTQYF | TGTGCCAGCAGCTTAGATGGCCCGGGGGGGATGACAGATACGCAGTATTTT
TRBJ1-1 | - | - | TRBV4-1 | CASSPKSGNTEAFF | TGCGCCAGCAGCCCCAAGAGTGGGAACACTGAAGCTTTCTTT
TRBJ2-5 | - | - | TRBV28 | CASSPRQGLETQYF | TGTGCCAGCAGTCCCAGGCAGGGGTTAGAGACCCAGTACTTC
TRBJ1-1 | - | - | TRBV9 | CASNAGGVNTEAFF | TGTGCCAGCAACGCGGGGGGCGTGAACACTGAAGCTTTCTTT
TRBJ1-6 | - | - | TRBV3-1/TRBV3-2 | CASSPGRGGNSPLHF | TGTGCCAGCAGCCCGGGGCGGGGTGGTAATTCACCCCTCCACTTT
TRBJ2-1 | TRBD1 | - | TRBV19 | CASSPGQVYNEQFF | TGTGCCAGTAGTCCAGGACAGGTATACAATGAGCAGTTCTTC
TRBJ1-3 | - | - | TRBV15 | CATSRDRGGLSGNTIYF | TGTGCCACCAGCAGAGATAGGGGTGGGCTCTCTGGAAACACCATATATTTT
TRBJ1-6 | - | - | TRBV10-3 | CAIGQSYNSPLHF | TGTGCCATCGGGCAGAGCTATAATTCACCCCTCCACTTT
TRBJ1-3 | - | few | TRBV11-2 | CASSEQGRAGNTIYF | TGTGCCAGCAGCGAACAGGGTAGGGCTGGAAACACCATATATTTT
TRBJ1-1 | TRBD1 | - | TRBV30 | CAWSVKGQGRRGTEAFF | TGTGCCTGGAGTGTCAAGGGACAGGGCCGGAGAGGCACTGAAGCTTTCTTT
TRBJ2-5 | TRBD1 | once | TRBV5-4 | CASSGRTGQETQYF | TGTGCCAGCAGCGGAAGGACAGGGCAAGAGACCCAGTACTTC
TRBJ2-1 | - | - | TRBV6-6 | CASSTTAAVYNEQFF | TGTGCCAGCAGTACCACCGCGGCGGTATACAATGAGCAGTTCTTC
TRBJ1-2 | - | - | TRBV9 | CASSPRREEGYTF | TGTGCCAGCAGCCCCCGACGGGAGGAAGGCTACACCTTC
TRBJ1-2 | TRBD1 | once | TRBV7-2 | CASSLRQGAGYGYTF | TGTGCCAGCAGCTTACGACAGGGGGCTGGTTATGGCTACACCTTC
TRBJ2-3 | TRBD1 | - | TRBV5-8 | CASSLGTGISTDTQYF | TGTGCCAGCAGCTTGGGGACAGGGATCAGCACAGATACGCAGTATTTT
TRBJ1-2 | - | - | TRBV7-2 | CASSPTYGYTF | TGTGCCAGCAGCCCGACTTATGGCTACACCTTC
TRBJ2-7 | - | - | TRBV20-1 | CSVGRYEQYF | TGCAGTGTTGGGAGGTACGAGCAGTACTTC
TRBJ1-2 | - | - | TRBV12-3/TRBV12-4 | CASREGTAYGYTF | TGTGCCAGCAGGGAGGGAACAGCCTATGGCTACACCTTC
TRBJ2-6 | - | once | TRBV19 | CASSVQGPGLSLSGANVLTF | TGTGCCAGTAGCGTACAGGGACCCGGCCTCTCTCTCTCTGGGGCCAACGTCCTGACTTTC
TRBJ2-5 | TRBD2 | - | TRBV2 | CASLYSGGWQETQYF | TGTGCCAGCCTTTATAGCGGGGGCTGGCAGGAGACCCAGTACTTC
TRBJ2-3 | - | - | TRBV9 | CASSVGLDTDTQYF | TGTGCCAGCAGCGTCGGACTGGACACAGATACGCAGTATTTT
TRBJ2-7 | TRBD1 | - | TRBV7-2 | CASSLVGTGGYEQYF | TGTGCCAGCAGCTTAGTTGGGACAGGGGGTTACGAGCAGTACTTC
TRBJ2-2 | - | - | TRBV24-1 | CATSDTRDNANTGELFF | TGTGCCACCAGTGACACAAGGGACAATGCGAACACCGGGGAGCTGTTTTTT
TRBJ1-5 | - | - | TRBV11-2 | CASSFSPEQPQHF | TGTGCCAGCAGCTTTTCTCCAGAACAGCCCCAGCATTTT
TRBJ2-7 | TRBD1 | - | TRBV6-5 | CASVGTGGYEQYF | TGTGCCAGCGTAGGGACAGGGGGCTACGAGCAGTACTTC